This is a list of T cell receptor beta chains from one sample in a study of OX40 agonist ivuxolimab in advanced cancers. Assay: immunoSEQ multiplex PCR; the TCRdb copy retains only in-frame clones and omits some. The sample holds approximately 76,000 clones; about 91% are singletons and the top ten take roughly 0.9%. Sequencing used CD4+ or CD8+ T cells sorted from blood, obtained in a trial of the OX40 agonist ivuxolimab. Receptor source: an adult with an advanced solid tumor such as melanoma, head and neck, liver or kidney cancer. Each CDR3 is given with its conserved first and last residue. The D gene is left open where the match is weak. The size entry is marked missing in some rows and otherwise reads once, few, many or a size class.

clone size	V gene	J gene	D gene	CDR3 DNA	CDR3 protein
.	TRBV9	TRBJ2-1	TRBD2	TGTGCCAGCAGCGCTCTAGCGGGAGCAGTTGGTGAGCAGTTCTTC	CASSALAGAVGEQFF
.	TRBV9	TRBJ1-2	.	TGTGCCAGCAGCGCCATTAAAGCAGGTTTTTATGGCTACACCTTC	CASSAIKAGFYGYTF
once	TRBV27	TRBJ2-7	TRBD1	TGTGCCAGCAAAACGACAGGGGGTTACGAGCAGTACTTC	CASKTTGGYEQYF
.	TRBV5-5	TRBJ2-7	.	TGTGCCAGCAGCCAAACCCCGCACAGCTACGAGCAGTACTTC	CASSQTPHSYEQYF
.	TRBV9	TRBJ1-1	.	TGTGCCAGCAGCGTAGGTCATGGGCGACGAGAAGCTTTCTTT	CASSVGHGRREAFF
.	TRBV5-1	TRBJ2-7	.	TGCGCCAGCAGCTTGGCCGGGACACTATCCTACGAGCAGTACTTC	CASSLAGTLSYEQYF
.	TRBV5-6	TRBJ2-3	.	TGTGCCAGCAGGTCGGGGGGCCCCAGCACAGATACGCAGTATTTT	CASRSGGPSTDTQYF
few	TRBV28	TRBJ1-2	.	TGTGCCAGCAGCTTTGGGGCCAGTGGCTACACCTTC	CASSFGASGYTF
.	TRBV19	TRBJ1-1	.	TGTGCCAGTAGTATACGCCAGCTGAACACTGAAGCTTTCTTT	CASSIRQLNTEAFF
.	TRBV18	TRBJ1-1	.	TGTGCCAGCTCACCACAGGGACTGAACACTGAAGCTTTCTTT	CASSPQGLNTEAFF
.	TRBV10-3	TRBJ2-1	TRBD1	TGTGCCATCAGTGAGTCGAAAGTGGGGACAGGGGAGATTCATGAGCAGTTCTTC	CAISESKVGTGEIHEQFF
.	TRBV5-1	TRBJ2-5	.	TGCGCCAGCAGCTTGGGACATCTCTCCACCCAAGAGACCCAGTACTTC	CASSLGHLSTQETQYF
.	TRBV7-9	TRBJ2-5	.	TGTGCCAGCAGCTTACGGAGCGGGACAGTCCAAGAGACCCAGTACTTC	CASSLRSGTVQETQYF
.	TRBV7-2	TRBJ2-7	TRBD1	TGTGCCAGCAGCTTATCGGGACAGGGTTATGGGGAGCAGTACTTC	CASSLSGQGYGEQYF
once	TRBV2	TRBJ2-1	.	TGTGCCAGCAACGAGGGGGAGGGCATCAATGAGCAGTTCTTC	CASNEGEGINEQFF
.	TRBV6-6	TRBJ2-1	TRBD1	TGTGCCAGCAGTTACTCGACAGGGGGCAATGAGCAGTTCTTC	CASSYSTGGNEQFF
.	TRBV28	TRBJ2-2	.	TGTGCCAGCAGTCCCCGCCGGGGGGCGGCCGGGGAGCTGTTTTTT	CASSPRRGAAGELFF
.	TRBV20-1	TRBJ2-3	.	TGCAGTGCTACCGCGGCGGATACGCAGTATTTT	CSATAADTQYF
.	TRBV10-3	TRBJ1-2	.	TGTGCCATCAGTGAGACGACAGCTAACTATGGCTACACCTTC	CAISETTANYGYTF
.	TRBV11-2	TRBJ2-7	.	TGTGCCAGCAGCTTGACCTACGAGCAGTACTTC	CASSLTYEQYF